Listed below are T cell receptor beta chains from one sample, sequenced in a study of blood T cell repertoires in COVID-19. Libraries were prepared by immunoSEQ multiplex PCR; TCRdb keeps only in-frame clonotypes and omits some of them. Of roughly 310,000 clones listed, more than 75% are singletons. Sequencing used PBMCs or T cells enriched from blood (not recorded which). These receptors were taken from a man between 60 and 75 years old who had recovered from COVID-19. CDR3s include the opening cysteine and the closing phenylalanine or tryptophan. The D gene is left open where the match is weak. Size tells how often a clone was seen (once, few, many) or the class of an expanded clone, and some rows leave it out.

TRBV5-1,-,-,TRBJ1-2,CASSLEPSGLGYTF,TGCGCCAGCAGCCTGGAGCCCTCAGGGCTTGGCTACACCTTC
TRBV19,-,TRBD2,TRBJ2-7,CATQGTIFPYEQYF,TGTGCCACCCAAGGGACTATATTTCCCTACGAGCAGTACTTC
TRBV6-6,-,-,TRBJ1-3,CASSRDIGNTIYF,TGTGCCAGCAGCCGAGACATCGGAAACACCATATATTTT
TRBV9,-,TRBD1,TRBJ1-2,CASSFTGDYGYTF,TGTGCCAGCAGCTTTACAGGGGATTACGGCTACACCTTC
TRBV9,-,-,TRBJ1-1,CASSAWTGGEAFF,TGTGCCAGCAGCGCCTGGACCGGGGGTGAAGCTTTCTTT
TRBV11-2,-,TRBD2,TRBJ2-2,CASSSLPSGSFLAGELFF,TGTGCCAGCAGCTCCTTACCTAGCGGGAGCTTCTTGGCCGGGGAGCTGTTTTTT
TRBV29-1,-,-,TRBJ2-7,CSVEDQQGRSYEQYF,TGCAGCGTTGAAGATCAACAGGGTCGGTCTTACGAGCAGTACTTC
TRBV5-1,-,TRBD1,TRBJ2-2,CASSGTGGANTGELFF,TGCGCCAGCAGCGGAACAGGGGGCGCGAACACCGGGGAGCTGTTTTTT
TRBV18,-,TRBD1,TRBJ1-2,CASSPSTGNYGYTF,TGTGCCAGCTCACCCTCGACAGGGAACTATGGCTACACCTTC
TRBV19,-,TRBD2,TRBJ2-1,CASSIGGSGEQFF,TGTGCCAGTAGTATAGGCGGGAGTGGGGAGCAGTTCTTC
TRBV5-1,-,-,TRBJ1-4,CASSAGISNEKLFF,TGCGCCAGCAGCGCGGGGATCTCTAATGAAAAACTGTTTTTT
TRBV5-5,-,-,TRBJ1-5,CASSLVADQPQHF,TGTGCCAGCAGCTTGGTTGCGGATCAGCCCCAGCATTTT
TRBV4-3,once,-,TRBJ2-7,CASSQGGHLLGAYEQYF,TGCGCCAGCAGCCAAGGCGGACATCTCCTCGGAGCCTACGAGCAGTACTTC
TRBV2,-,TRBD2,TRBJ2-7,CASSAGSGGPYEQYF,TGTGCCAGCAGTGCGGGTAGCGGGGGCCCCTACGAGCAGTACTTC
TRBV15,once,-,TRBJ2-1,CATRTRIDDEQFF,TGTGCCACTAGGACTCGGATTGACGATGAGCAGTTCTTC
TRBV28,-,TRBD1,TRBJ1-4,CASSSSGQGGPLNEKLFF,TGTGCCAGCAGTTCATCGGGACAGGGGGGACCTCTTAATGAAAAACTGTTTTTT
TRBV11-3,-,-,TRBJ2-2,CASSPRTGTNTGELFF,TGTGCCAGCAGCCCTCGTACGGGGACGAACACCGGGGAGCTGTTTTTT
TRBV21-1,-,-,TRBJ2-7,CAPGSPYEQYF,TGTGCCCCGGGGTCCCCCTACGAGCAGTACTTC
TRBV29-1,-,-,TRBJ2-7,CSVERSAAGAYEQYF,TGCAGCGTTGAACGATCTGCAGCAGGTGCCTACGAGCAGTACTTC
TRBV5-1,few,TRBD1,TRBJ2-7,CASSYGTATYEQYF,TGCGCCAGCAGCTACGGGACAGCAACCTACGAGCAGTACTTC
TRBV11-3,-,-,TRBJ2-1,CASSFFQGHNEQFF,TGTGCCAGCAGCTTTTTTCAGGGGCACAATGAGCAGTTCTTC
TRBV7-3,once,TRBD2,TRBJ2-1,CASSLRTSGTDEQFF,TGTGCCAGCAGCTTACGAACTAGCGGGACGGATGAGCAGTTCTTC
TRBV27,-,TRBD1,TRBJ2-1,CASSPSSTGQGGYNEQFF,TGTGCCAGCAGTCCCTCATCTACGGGACAGGGGGGGTACAATGAGCAGTTCTTC
TRBV4-2,-,TRBD1,TRBJ2-1,CASSQPSGQGVHEQFF,TGTGCCAGCAGCCAGCCCTCGGGACAGGGGGTCCATGAGCAGTTCTTC
TRBV24-1,-,TRBD2,TRBJ2-1,CATSDPWTSDYNEQFF,TGTGCCACCAGTGATCCTTGGACTAGCGACTACAATGAGCAGTTCTTC
TRBV19,once,-,TRBJ2-7,CASSILGGPTYEQYF,TGTGCCAGTAGTATTTTGGGGGGGCCGACCTACGAGCAGTACTTC
TRBV5-1,-,-,TRBJ1-1,CASSVLDWNTEAFF,TGCGCCAGCAGCGTCTTAGACTGGAACACTGAAGCTTTCTTT
TRBV27,-,-,TRBJ2-7,CASSLYPSSGEQYF,TGTGCCAGCAGTTTATACCCGTCCAGCGGCGAGCAGTACTTC
TRBV28,-,-,TRBJ2-1,CASSLQDTYNEQFF,TGTGCCAGCAGTTTACAGGACACATACAATGAGCAGTTCTTC
TRBV7-9,-,-,TRBJ1-5,CASSNQDQPQHF,TGTGCCAGCAGCAACCAGGATCAGCCCCAGCATTTT
TRBV18,-,TRBD1,TRBJ2-5,CASSPRQGGTETQYF,TGTGCCAGCTCACCCCGACAGGGGGGGACGGAGACCCAGTACTTC
TRBV7-9,-,TRBD2,TRBJ2-3,CASSLGLADSDTQYF,TGTGCCAGCAGCTTGGGACTAGCGGACTCAGATACGCAGTATTTT
TRBV7-2,once,TRBD2,TRBJ2-3,CASSRGLAGGNTQYF,TGTGCCAGCAGCCGGGGACTAGCGGGAGGTAATACGCAGTATTTT
TRBV7-9,-,-,TRBJ2-5,CASSPEGGDASETQYF,TGTGCCAGCAGCCCGGAAGGGGGGGACGCGTCGGAGACCCAGTACTTC
TRBV4-2,once,TRBD1,TRBJ2-7,CASRRDRASHEQYF,TGTGCCAGCAGGCGGGACAGGGCATCTCACGAGCAGTACTTC
TRBV20-1,few,-,TRBJ1-5,CSASGGGAYSNQPQHF,TGCAGTGCTAGTGGGGGGGGTGCGTATAGCAATCAGCCCCAGCATTTT